This T cell receptor (beta chain) was recovered during a study of T-cell memory formation after mild COVID-19. The study, taken as a whole, reports: For contracting clones, CD4+ ones sat mainly in CM and EM, CD8+ in EMRA.

Losses at the gene ends were 4 bases for V and 3 bases for J; bases not matched to a gene: 7. This CDR3 is built from 15 residues. CDR1 LNHDA and CDR2 SQIVND come from the germline V gene (reference sequence). Via MiXCR, TCRdb re-called the 5' RACE reads, giving one row per CDR3 protein. The sample lists roughly 170,000 distinct CDR3 sequences, 18% occurring once. This clonotype was seen more than once but under ten times. Its antigen is not known. The sequenced sample was PBMCs or a T cell subset sorted from them (not recorded which). The receptor was derived from a man between 18 and 29 years old who had mild COVID-19 (a few samples of this study predate the infection). Cell type and time point are not known. This chain links TRBV19 with TRBJ2-3, with 7 bases matching TRBD1. CDR3 residues: CASSRRQGKTDTQYF. The CDR3 DNA reads as TGTGCCAGTAGTAGGCGACAGGGAAAGACAGATACGCAGTATTTT.